The rows below give T cell receptor beta chains drawn from one sample of a study of blood T cell repertoires in COVID-19. The repertoire was sequenced with immunoSEQ multiplex PCR; TCRdb's copy has only in-frame clones and lacks some. The sample carries about 300,000 clones, nearly 90% recorded once. The specimen was PBMCs or T cells enriched from blood (not recorded which). The receptors were gathered from a woman in her forties or fifties who had been exposed to COVID-19. The CDR3 runs from the conserved cysteine through the conserved F or W. The D gene is left open where the match is weak. Size tells how often a clone was seen (once, few, many) or the class of an expanded clone, and some rows leave it out.

d_gene,abundance,j_gene,v_gene,CDR3nt,CDR3aa
NA,NA,TRBJ2-2,TRBV4-1,TGCGCCAGCAGCCAAGATTTTACAGGGATGAACACCGGGGAGCTGTTTTTT,CASSQDFTGMNTGELFF
TRBD1,NA,TRBJ2-5,TRBV3-1/TRBV3-2,TGTGCCAGCAGCCGACGACAGGGGGGAGAGACCCAGTACTTC,CASSRRQGGETQYF
TRBD2,NA,TRBJ2-1,TRBV5-1,TGCGCCAGCAGATCCGGGGGGTCCTACAATGAGCAGTTCTTC,CASRSGGSYNEQFF
TRBD1,NA,TRBJ1-2,TRBV6-4,TGTGCCAGCAGCCTACCCCCCCGGGACAGGGAGTGTTGGAACTATGGCTACACCTTC,CASSLPPRDRECWNYGYTF
TRBD1,NA,TRBJ1-5,TRBV19,TGTGCCACCCGTACAGGGGGCGGTCAGCCCCAGCATTTT,CATRTGGGQPQHF
TRBD1,once,TRBJ2-5,TRBV30,TGTGCCTGGAGTATAGCGGACAGGGGACGGGAGACCCAGTACTTC,CAWSIADRGRETQYF
NA,NA,TRBJ1-3,TRBV28,TGTGCCAGCACCACGACGGCCACGGGAGGAAACACCATATATTTT,CASTTTATGGNTIYF
NA,NA,TRBJ2-5,TRBV20-1,TGCAGTGCTAGTACAGAACTCCAAGAGACCCAGTACTTC,CSASTELQETQYF
NA,NA,TRBJ1-5,TRBV10-1,TGCGCCAGCAAGTCAGGGGGCAATCAGCCCCAGCATTTT,CASKSGGNQPQHF
TRBD1,NA,TRBJ1-6,TRBV3-1/TRBV3-2,TGTGCCAGCAGCCACGACAGGGGATACGATTCACCCCTCCACTTT,CASSHDRGYDSPLHF
NA,once,TRBJ2-7,TRBV5-6,TGTGCCAGCAGCTTGTCAGGGTACAAGCAGTACTTC,CASSLSGYKQYF
TRBD1,NA,TRBJ1-5,TRBV5-8,TGTGCCAGCAGCTGGGGACAGGGGGCCCTTCAGCCCCAGCATTTT,CASSWGQGALQPQHF
TRBD1,NA,TRBJ1-2,TRBV30,TGTGCCTGGAGGGGTGACAGGGGTTATGGCTACACCTTC,CAWRGDRGYGYTF
NA,few,TRBJ2-1,TRBV18,TGTGCCAGCTCACCACCGCAGGAAAGCTCCTACAATGAGCAGTTCTTC,CASSPPQESSYNEQFF
TRBD1,once,TRBJ2-7,TRBV24-1,TGTGCCACCAGTGATTTGGACAGGGCCTACGAGCAGTACTTC,CATSDLDRAYEQYF
NA,NA,TRBJ1-1,TRBV6-5,TGTGCCGCGTCTTACACTGAAGCTTTCTTT,CAASYTEAFF
NA,NA,TRBJ2-5,TRBV4-2,TGTGCCAGCAGCCAACCCGGGGTACAAGAGACCCAGTACTTC,CASSQPGVQETQYF
NA,NA,TRBJ1-3,TRBV12-3/TRBV12-4,TGTGCCAGCAGTCGCCCGGGTGACACCATATATTTT,CASSRPGDTIYF
NA,NA,TRBJ2-5,TRBV27,TGTGCCAGCAGTAACGGGGGGCCGGGGGAGACCCAGTACTTC,CASSNGGPGETQYF
TRBD1,NA,TRBJ2-7,TRBV5-1,TGCGCCAGCAGCAAAGCCGGGACAGGGGGCTCCTACGAGCAGTACTTC,CASSKAGTGGSYEQYF
NA,NA,TRBJ1-2,TRBV28,TGTGCCAGCAGTCGGGATAGGGGCTACACCTTC,CASSRDRGYTF
NA,NA,TRBJ1-1,TRBV2,TGTGCCAGCATTCGGGGAATGAACACTGAAGCTTTCTTT,CASIRGMNTEAFF
NA,NA,TRBJ1-1,TRBV6-5,TGTGCCAGCAGAACCGGGACTGGCTCTGAAGCTTTCTTT,CASRTGTGSEAFF
NA,NA,TRBJ1-6,TRBV28,TGTGCCAGCAGCCAGAGCCTTAGCAATTCACCCCTCCACTTT,CASSQSLSNSPLHF
TRBD1,NA,TRBJ2-5,TRBV25-1,TGTGCCAGCAGCCAGGGGGTTCGTGAGACCCAGTACTTC,CASSQGVRETQYF
NA,NA,TRBJ2-7,TRBV4-1,TGCGCCAGCAGCCAAGAACTAAGGGGCCCACTGAGGGAGCAGTACTTC,CASSQELRGPLREQYF
NA,NA,TRBJ1-2,TRBV2,TGTGCCAGCAGTGTGGAGGGGTCGGGCTATGGCTACACCTTC,CASSVEGSGYGYTF
NA,NA,TRBJ1-1,TRBV6-1,TGTGCCAGCAGTGATCAACGCTCCCCGGGGAACACTGAAGCTTTCTTT,CASSDQRSPGNTEAFF
NA,few,TRBJ2-7,TRBV28,TGTGCCAGCAGTAACAGGGACTCCTACGAGCAGTACTTC,CASSNRDSYEQYF
NA,NA,TRBJ2-7,TRBV5-6,TGTGCCAGCAGCTGGAAGGGGCAGGTATCTGCCGAGCAGTACTTC,CASSWKGQVSAEQYF
NA,NA,TRBJ2-3,TRBV6-5,TGTGCCAGCGTCCAGACAGTAGCAGATACGCAGTATTTT,CASVQTVADTQYF
TRBD2,NA,TRBJ2-3,TRBV5-6,TGTGCCAGCAGCTGGGAGGGACTAGCGGGCGTCTCGGATACGCAGTATTTT,CASSWEGLAGVSDTQYF
NA,NA,TRBJ2-6,TRBV19,TGTGCCAGTACGGTCTTAGCGGCTGGGGCCAACGTCCTGACTTTC,CASTVLAAGANVLTF
TRBD1,NA,TRBJ1-1,TRBV15,TGTGCCACCAGCAGACGGACAGGGGCTATGAACACTGAAGCTTTCTTT,CATSRRTGAMNTEAFF
NA,NA,TRBJ1-1,TRBV2,TGTGCCAGCAGGGTCCGGGGGGTCACTGAAGCTTTCTTT,CASRVRGVTEAFF
TRBD1,NA,TRBJ1-2,TRBV28,TGTGCCAGCAGTTACTCCGGGACAGAATATGGCTACACCTTC,CASSYSGTEYGYTF
NA,NA,TRBJ1-3,TRBV7-9,TGTGCCAGCAGCCCCGCTATACTTGGAAACACCATATATTTT,CASSPAILGNTIYF
NA,NA,TRBJ1-2,TRBV4-2,TGTGCCAGCAGCCAAGAAGGGGGTTCAGGCTATGGCTACACCTTC,CASSQEGGSGYGYTF
NA,NA,TRBJ2-7,TRBV7-6,TGTGCCAGCAGCCTGGATGACAGGAGCTCCTACGAGCAGTACTTC,CASSLDDRSSYEQYF